The 21 T cell receptor beta chains presented below share a single source sample, sequenced in a study of metastatic and nonmetastatic thyroid tumors. TCRdb re-called clones from the PCR reads using MiXCR. The sample lists roughly 16,000 clones; roughly 24% were seen once. Thyroid surgery was preceded by no treatment in any patient. Sequences were obtained from tumor tissue. The receptors here all came from a male donor with papillary thyroid cancer or a benign thyroid nodule (not recorded which). Some clones in this sample may be carry-over from other donors' samples.

This clone appeared a few times. The sample contains more than one DNA sequence encoding this CDR3. The gene calls are TRBV2 and TRBJ2-2, with TRBD2 as a possible D gene (5 bases). Germline V lookup: CDR1 SNHLY, CDR2 FYNNEI. The CDR3 runs to 15 residues. Trimming stripped 7 bases from V and 5 bases from J, with 17 bases between. The CDR3 DNA follows: TGTGCCAGCAAAGGAGGTGGACCTCAAACCGGGGAGCTGTTTTTT. Translated: CASKGGGPQTGELFF.

This clone was counted at least ten times. V usage is TRBV5-6 and J usage is TRBJ1-5; D is unclear. The V gene's germline CDR1 is SGHDT and CDR2 YYEEEE. The ends were cut back, 1 base at V and 0 bases at J, with 11 bases in the middle. The CDR3 sequence is 16 residues long. CDR3 protein: CASSLFRDYSNQPQHF. CDR3 DNA sequence: TGTGCCAGCAGCTTGTTCAGAGATTATAGCAATCAGCCCCAGCATTTT.

V usage is TRBV6-1 and J usage is TRBJ1-1, with D unresolved. The CDR3 extends over 13 amino acids. From germline, CDR1 is MNHNS and CDR2 SASEGT. V shed 2 bases and J shed 3 bases, with 7 bases lying between them. The CDR3 reads CASSEYGDTEAFF. In nucleotides, the CDR3 is TGTGCCAGCAGTGAATACGGGGACACTGAAGCTTTCTTT.

In this sample, this clone turned up many times. The genes are TRBV11-2 and TRBJ2-5; unclear D gene. V was shortened by 5 bases and J by 3 bases, with 4 bases between the two germline ends. Germline values: CDR1 SGHAT, CDR2 FQNNGV. The CDR3 loop spans 11 amino acids. CDR3 DNA: TGTGCCAGCAGCCAGAAAGAGACCCAGTACTTC. This gives the protein CASSQKETQYF.

The V gene is TRBV3-1, the J gene TRBJ1-1; 10 bases map to TRBD1. The CDR3 totals 16 residues. Germline values: CDR1 LGHDT, CDR2 YNNKEL (reference sequence). J lost 0 bases, V lost 1 base, and 2 bases had no gene match. The CDR3 region is CASSQGTGGLNTEAFF. Written as DNA, the CDR3 is TGTGCCAGCAGCCAAGGGACAGGGGGGTTGAACACTGAAGCTTTCTTT. The full variable domain, completed using reference TRBV3-1 and TRBJ1-1, is DTAVSQTPKYLVTQMGNDKSIKCEQNLGHDTMYWYKQDSKKFLKIMFSYNNKELIINETVPNRFSPKSPDKAHLNLHINSLELGDSAVYFCASSQGTGGLNTEAFFGQGTRLTVV.

This clone has a count of ten or more. J is TRBJ2-1 and V is TRBV4-1, with 7 bases lining up with TRBD2. J gave up 8 bases and V 2 bases, and 9 bases lay outside the gene matches. Germline V gene lookup returns CDR1 MGHRA and CDR2 YSYEKL. The CDR3 runs 15 residues. CDR3 protein: CASSQLADYGDEQFF. DNA of the CDR3: TGCGCCAGCAGCCAACTAGCGGACTACGGAGATGAGCAGTTCTTC.

This clone has ten or more counts. J is TRBJ1-2 and V is TRBV4-1; D unclear. The CDR3 is 15 amino acids. The ends were cut back, 1 base at V and 4 bases at J, with 13 bases in the middle. The germline gives CDR1 MGHRA, CDR2 YSYEKL. The DNA for the CDR3 is TGCGCCAGCAGCCAAGGGTTGCACCCTTTCTATGGCTACACCTTC. This translates into CASSQGLHPFYGYTF.

This clone was seen repeatedly, ten times or more. The rearrangement links TRBV30 to TRBJ1-2; D gene uncertain. Germline CDR1 reads GTSNPN; CDR2 reads SVGIG (reference sequence). The V and J ends lost 0 bases and 2 bases respectively, with 4 bases between them. This CDR3 comprises 12 residues. CDR3 bases: TGTGCCTGGAGTGTAAAAAACTATGGCTACACCTTC. Its protein product is CAWSVKNYGYTF. Drawing the rest from reference TRBV30 and TRBJ1-2, the complete variable domain is SQTIHQWPATLVQPVGSPLSLECTVEGTSNPNLYWYRQAAGRGLQLLFYSVGIGQISSEVPQNLSASRPQDRQFILSSKKLLLSDSGFYLCAWSVKNYGYTFGSGTRLTVV.

The chain couples TRBV19 to TRBJ2-1; TRBD2 is a possible D gene (6 bases). There are 15 residues in the CDR3. Germline CDR1 reads LNHDA; CDR2 reads SQIVND (reference sequence). V lost 1 base to trimming and J lost 4 bases, with 11 bases between them. The CDR3 region has the DNA TGTGCCAGTAGTATAGCTGGCGGGGCTTACAATGAGCAGTTCTTC. Its translation: CASSIAGGAYNEQFF.

This clone was picked up many times. This sequence joins TRBV20-1 and TRBJ2-5; 8 bases match TRBD2. The CDR3 runs 16 residues. The germline V gene has CDR1 DFQATT and CDR2 SNEGSKA (reference sequence). V trimming: 6 bases; J trimming: 6 bases; junction bases outside the gene matches: 18. This chain's CDR3 is CSAVPPLLAAPKTQYF. CDR3 coding DNA: TGCAGTGCAGTCCCGCCCCTACTAGCGGCACCCAAGACCCAGTACTTC.

This clone is medium-sized within its sample. V and J are TRBV9 and TRBJ2-3; no clear D. The CDR3 runs to 14 residues. Germline CDR1 and CDR2: SGDLS and YYNGEE. Trimming shortened V by 4 bases and J by 2 bases, and 11 bases separated the two germline ends. DNA for the CDR3: TGTGCCAGCAGCCCGCGGCCCGTCACAGATACGCAGTATTTT. Translation: CASSPRPVTDTQYF.

This clone occurred a few times. The chain is built from TRBV6-1 and TRBJ1-3, with D uncertain. The length of the CDR3 is 15 residues. V dropped 11 bases and J dropped 0 bases, with 17 bases sitting between them. The germline V gene encodes CDR1 MNHNS and CDR2 SASEGT. The CDR3 DNA is TGTGCCCTCATGTTCCCGGCGTTCTCTGGAAACACCATATATTTT. Protein product: CALMFPAFSGNTIYF.

The chain couples TRBV30 to TRBJ2-3, with 8 positions matching TRBD2. Per germline, CDR1 GTSNPN and CDR2 SVGIG (reference sequence). The CDR3 is made up of 14 amino acids. Losses at the gene ends were 3 bases for V and 2 bases for J; bases not matched to a gene: 4. The CDR3 is CAWRWGLDTDTQYF. CDR3 DNA: TGTGCCTGGAGGTGGGGACTAGACACAGATACGCAGTATTTT.

This chain connects TRBV2 to TRBJ2-7, with D unresolved. The V and J ends lost 3 bases and 3 bases respectively, with 6 bases between them. The CDR3 loop spans 12 amino acids. Germline V gene sequence: CDR1 SNHLY, CDR2 FYNNEI. The CDR3 sequence: CASSDSGYEQYF. The CDR3 DNA reads as TGTGCCAGCAGTGATTCAGGCTACGAGCAGTACTTC.

The chain couples TRBV4-3 to TRBJ1-5, with 8 bases lining up with TRBD1. V lost 2 bases, J lost 6 bases, and 15 bases stayed unmatched. The CDR3 has 18 amino acids. Germline CDR1 LGHNA, CDR2 YSLEER. The CDR3 sequence is CASSQYPPRTGSGQPQHF. The CDR3, as DNA: TGCGCCAGCAGCCAATACCCACCCCGGACAGGGTCGGGTCAGCCCCAGCATTTT.

The chain employs TRBV6-5 and TRBJ2-7; no firm D call. Germline V gene lookup returns CDR1 MNHEY and CDR2 SVGAGI. The V end lost 8 bases, the J end lost 5 bases, and 16 bases lay between the germline ends. This CDR3 has 13 residues. Here the CDR3 reads CASRWGKQDEQYF. The CDR3 DNA sequence: TGTGCCAGCCGTTGGGGTAAGCAGGACGAGCAGTACTTC.

In its sample, this clone was seen many times. A much more abundant neighbour one base away suggests this may be a read error. The V gene is TRBV28, the J gene TRBJ1-2; D not resolved. The CDR3 extends over 11 amino acids. Germline V gene lookup returns CDR1 MDHEN and CDR2 SYDVKM. Here the CDR3 reads CASSRNYGYAF. CDR3 sequence (DNA): TGTGCCAGCAGTCGTAACTATGGCTACGCCTTC.

J is TRBJ2-5 and V is TRBV10-3, with 7 positions matching TRBD1. The germline CDR1 and CDR2 sequences are ENHRY and SYGVKD. There are 15 residues in the CDR3. The trim removed 6 bases at V and 5 bases at J, leaving 12 bases unmatched. The DNA of the CDR3 is TGTGCCATCAGACCGACCGGGACAGCGGTGGAGACCCAGTACTTC. Encoded protein: CAIRPTGTAVETQYF.

In this sample, this clone turned up many times. The genes are TRBV29-1 and TRBJ1-2; D gene uncertain. V lost 0 bases and J 8 bases, leaving 7 bases between the germline ends. There are 11 residues in the CDR3. Germline V gene sequence: CDR1 SQVTM, CDR2 ANQGSEA. CDR3 sequence reads: CSVEDLSGYTF. The CDR3 coding sequence is TGCAGCGTTGAAGACCTTTCCGGCTACACCTTC.

V gene TRBV4-2 combines with J gene TRBJ1-1, with a possible D match to TRBD1 (6 bases). CDR3 length equals 14 residues. Germline V gene sequence: CDR1 LGHNA, CDR2 YNFKEQ. CDR3 loop: CGCSQIRGGTEAFF. CDR3 nucleotides: TGTGGGTGCAGCCAGATCAGGGGAGGCACTGAAGCTTTCTTT.

This clone is labeled as medium-sized (0.01 to 0.1%). CDR3 in amino acids: CASSPRTNGELFF. CDR3 sequence (DNA): TGTGCCAGCAGCCCCCGGACAAATGGGGAGCTGTTTTTT. This chain connects TRBV11-2 to TRBJ2-2; TRBD1 is a possible D gene (5 bases). CDR3 size: 13 residues. Trimming pared 5 bases from V and 8 bases from J, leaving 12 bases between. Germline lookup yields CDR1 SGHAT and CDR2 FQNNGV. Full variable domain (outside the CDR3, taken from reference TRBV11-2 and TRBJ2-2): EAGVAQSPRYKIIEKRQSVAFWCNPISGHATLYWYQQILGQGPKLLIQFQNNGVVDDSQLPKDRFSAERLKGVDSTLKIQPAKLEDSAVYLCASSPRTNGELFFGEGSRLTVL.